This entry features one T cell receptor (beta chain) sequence. The antigen is undetermined. The sample originates from a study of cytomegalovirus exposure and HLA in healthy donors. The study's findings and limits: Reportedly, HLA-A and HLA-B alleles of most subjects were accurately predicted from TCR beta.

Germline-derived CDR1 and CDR2 are MDHEN and SYDVKM. Losses at the gene ends were 5 bases for V and 1 base for J; bases not matched to a gene: 14. The CDR3 is 20 residues long. The primer mix had 60 Vbeta and 13 Jbeta primers. Sequencing used immunoSEQ multiplex PCR; TCRdb keeps in-frame clones, though not all of them. The repertoire holds 120,000 or so clones, with roughly three quarters as singletons. This chain joins TRBV28 and TRBJ2-6, with 10 positions matching TRBD1. The sample was PBMCs. The sequence was collected from a man between 18 and 35 years old in good health and CMV-seronegative. The CDR3 loop is CASSKSETGTGVSGANVLTF. CDR3 nucleotide sequence: TGTGCCAGCAGTAAAAGCGAAACCGGGACAGGGGTATCTGGGGCCAACGTCCTGACTTTC.